The clone carrying this T cell receptor (beta chain) was seen only a few times. This specimen comes from a study of early T cells in non-severe SARS-CoV-2 infection. MiXCR was run by TCRdb on the 5' RACE reads, yielding one entry per CDR3 protein. The profile shows some 60,000 distinct CDR3 sequences, roughly a tenth of them singletons. CDR3 length: 13 residues. Trimming pared 0 bases from V and 5 bases from J, leaving 7 bases between. The V gene's germline CDR1 is ENHRY and CDR2 SYGVKD. The chain links TRBV10-3 to TRBJ1-2; no clear D. This TCR was recovered from an adult who was a healthcare worker with PCR-confirmed SARS-CoV-2 infection or an uninfected control (not recorded which). The material sequenced was whole blood. The CDR3 DNA reads TGTGCCATCAGTGAGTCTAGGGAATATGGCTACACCTTC. This encodes CAISESREYGYTF.